This is a list of T cell receptor beta chains from one sample in a study of OX40 agonist ivuxolimab in advanced cancers. Only in-frame clones appear in the TCRdb table, and some are missing; sequencing was by immunoSEQ multiplex PCR. The sample consists of 37,000 or so clones, roughly 90% of them appearing once. The material was CD4+ or CD8+ T cells sorted from blood, obtained in a trial of the OX40 agonist ivuxolimab. These TCRs come from an adult with an advanced solid tumor such as melanoma, head and neck, liver or kidney cancer. Both conserved end residues are part of each CDR3. The D gene is left open where the match is weak. Rows give clone size only sometimes, using once, few, many, or a class for an expanded clone.

CDR3 length,V gene,J gene,clone size,D gene,CDR3 protein,CDR3 DNA
17,TRBV7-9,TRBJ2-3,-,TRBD2,CASSLSLAGPSTDTQYF,TGTGCCAGCAGCTTAAGCCTAGCGGGACCTAGCACAGATACGCAGTATTTT
15,TRBV5-1,TRBJ2-3,-,-,CASLRDFVETDTQYF,TGCGCCAGCTTAAGGGACTTCGTCGAGACAGATACGCAGTATTTT
18,TRBV7-9,TRBJ2-5,-,-,CASSLVPGLAGFQETQYF,TGTGCCAGCAGCTTAGTTCCGGGTCTCGCGGGGTTTCAAGAGACCCAGTACTTC
14,TRBV9,TRBJ1-1,few,-,CASSVDTANTEAFF,TGTGCCAGCAGCGTAGACACAGCGAACACTGAAGCTTTCTTT
14,TRBV19,TRBJ1-5,-,-,CASSKQVGNQPQHF,TGTGCCAGTAGTAAACAGGTAGGCAATCAGCCCCAGCATTTT
14,TRBV28,TRBJ1-2,-,-,CASSPGHTNYGYTF,TGTGCCAGCAGCCCGGGACATACCAACTATGGCTACACCTTC
15,TRBV5-1,TRBJ1-2,-,TRBD1,CASSLVLGQSYGYTF,TGCGCCAGCAGCTTGGTTCTGGGACAGAGCTATGGCTACACCTTT
16,TRBV30,TRBJ2-6,-,-,CAWSPTTVSGANVLTF,TGTGCCTGGAGTCCGACCACAGTCTCTGGGGCCAACGTCCTGACTTTC
16,TRBV7-8,TRBJ2-1,-,TRBD2,CASSLGGSGPSNEQFF,TGTGCCAGCAGCTTAGGGGGTAGCGGGCCCTCAAATGAGCAGTTCTTC
14,TRBV13,TRBJ1-1,-,TRBD1,CASSSRDRATEAFF,TGTGCCAGCAGCTCCCGGGACAGGGCAACTGAAGCTTTCTTT